This T cell receptor beta chain was documented in a study of T cells in Graves' hyperthyroidism and ophthalmopathy. Whole-study results and caveats: Also found in blood were most expanded thyroid clonotypes above 0.001.

The CDR3 is 14 amino acids. V lost 2 bases, J lost 6 bases, and 8 bases lay in between. The germline V gene has CDR1 ENHRY and CDR2 SYGVKD. Note on this clonotype: Its antigen remains unidentified.

From RNA transcripts, TCR beta CDR3 regions were amplified. HTBI primers were used for first-round RT-PCR of the TCR CDR3. From the multiplex PCR reads, TCRdb called clonotypes with MiXCR, one entry per CDR3 protein. This sample carries about 640,000 distinct CDR3 sequences, around 20% of them seen once, and the ten largest clones take 34%. Those patients with uncontrolled infection, other autoimmune disease, pregnancy or lactation were excluded. The rearrangement links TRBV10-3 to TRBJ1-6; D is possibly TRBD1 (5 bases). This TCR derives from a man younger than 45 with Graves' ophthalmopathy. Sequencing was carried out using blood. The CDR3, as DNA: TGTGCCATCAGTGAGGGGGACGGTAATTCACCCCTCCACTTT. Its protein product is CAISEGDGNSPLHF.